Listed below are T cell receptor beta chains from one sample, sequenced in a study of T cells in Graves' hyperthyroidism and ophthalmopathy. TCRdb redid the calling of the multiplex PCR reads with MiXCR, one entry per CDR3 protein. The sample consists of around 610,000 distinct CDR3 sequences, around 15% of them appearing once. Material: blood. The receptor set was obtained from a woman in her thirties or forties with Graves' ophthalmopathy. CDR3s include the opening cysteine and the closing phenylalanine or tryptophan. Fields, in order: V gene, J gene, clone size, D gene, CDR3 DNA, CDR3 protein. D genes are given only for firm matches. Some rows mark clone size as missing; the rest say once, few, many or name a class of expanded clone.

v_gene: TRBV7-3; j_gene: TRBJ2-7; abundance: few; d_gene: TRBD2; CDR3nt: TGTGCCAGCAGCTTAACCGGGACTAGCGGTGACTACGAGCAGTACTTC; CDR3aa: CASSLTGTSGDYEQYF
v_gene: TRBV29-1; j_gene: TRBJ2-2; abundance: many; d_gene: NA; CDR3nt: TGCAGCGTTGTACAGAGGAACACCGGGGAGCTGTTTTTT; CDR3aa: CSVVQRNTGELFF
v_gene: TRBV9; j_gene: TRBJ2-2; abundance: NA; d_gene: TRBD2; CDR3nt: TGTGCCAGCAGCATGGTCCGAGCGGGAGGGATCGGGGAGCTGTTTTTT; CDR3aa: CASSMVRAGGIGELFF
v_gene: TRBV7-6; j_gene: TRBJ2-7; abundance: many; d_gene: TRBD2; CDR3nt: TGTGCCAGCAGCGCTTCTAGCGGGAGTAGCTACGAGCAGTACTTC; CDR3aa: CASSASSGSSYEQYF
v_gene: TRBV6-1; j_gene: TRBJ2-4; abundance: many; d_gene: NA; CDR3nt: TGTGCCAGCATTATAGCAGTAAACATTCAGTACTTC; CDR3aa: CASIIAVNIQYF
v_gene: TRBV4-2; j_gene: TRBJ2-2; abundance: few; d_gene: NA; CDR3nt: TGTGCCAGCAGCCAAGAACCGGGACTCAAAATCACCGGGGAGCTGTTTTTT; CDR3aa: CASSQEPGLKITGELFF
v_gene: TRBV7-2; j_gene: TRBJ2-4; abundance: many; d_gene: NA; CDR3nt: TGTGCCAGCAGCTTGTTAGCCAAAAACATTCAGTACTTC; CDR3aa: CASSLLAKNIQYF
v_gene: TRBV2; j_gene: TRBJ2-7; abundance: few; d_gene: TRBD2; CDR3nt: TGTGCCAGCAGAGGTACCGGGACTAGCGGGAGCTGGGAGCAGTACTTC; CDR3aa: CASRGTGTSGSWEQYF
v_gene: TRBV27; j_gene: TRBJ2-7; abundance: many; d_gene: NA; CDR3nt: TGTGCCAGCAGTTACTCGACAGGAAGGGAGCAGTACTTC; CDR3aa: CASSYSTGREQYF
v_gene: TRBV20-1; j_gene: TRBJ2-7; abundance: many; d_gene: TRBD2; CDR3nt: TGCAGTGCTAGAGATCGGCGGGAGATAACGAGCCCCAATTACGAGCAGTACTTC; CDR3aa: CSARDRREITSPNYEQYF